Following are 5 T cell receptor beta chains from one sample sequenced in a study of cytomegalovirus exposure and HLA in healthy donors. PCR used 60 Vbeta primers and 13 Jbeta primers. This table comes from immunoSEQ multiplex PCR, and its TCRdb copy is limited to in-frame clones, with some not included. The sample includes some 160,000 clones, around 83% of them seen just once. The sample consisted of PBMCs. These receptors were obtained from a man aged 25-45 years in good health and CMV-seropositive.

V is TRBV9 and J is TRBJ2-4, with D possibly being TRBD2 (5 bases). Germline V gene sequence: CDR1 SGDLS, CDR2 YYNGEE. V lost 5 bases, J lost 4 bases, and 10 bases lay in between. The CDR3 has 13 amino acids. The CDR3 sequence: CASSEGAKNIQYF. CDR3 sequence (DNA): TGTGCCAGCAGTGAGGGCGCGAAAAACATTCAGTACTTC. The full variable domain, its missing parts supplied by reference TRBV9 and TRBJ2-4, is DSGVTQTPKHLITATGQRVTLRCSPRSGDLSVYWYQQSLDQGLQFLIQYYNGEERAKGNILERFSAQQFPDLHSELNLSSLELGDSALYFCASSEGAKNIQYFGAGTRLSVL.

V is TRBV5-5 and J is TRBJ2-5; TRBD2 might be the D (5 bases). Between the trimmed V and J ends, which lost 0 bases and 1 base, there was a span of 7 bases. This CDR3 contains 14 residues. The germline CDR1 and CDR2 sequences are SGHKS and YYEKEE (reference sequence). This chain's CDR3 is CASSLAGSQETQYF. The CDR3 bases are TGTGCCAGCAGCTTGGCTGGGAGCCAAGAGACCCAGTACTTC.

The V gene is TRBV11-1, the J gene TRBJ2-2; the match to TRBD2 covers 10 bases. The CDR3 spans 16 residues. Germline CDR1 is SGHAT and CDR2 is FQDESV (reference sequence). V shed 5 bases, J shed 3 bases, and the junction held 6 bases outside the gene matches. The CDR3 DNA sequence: TGTGCCAGCAGCAACCGAGCGGGAGGGGACACCGGGGAGCTGTTTTTT. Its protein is CASSNRAGGDTGELFF.

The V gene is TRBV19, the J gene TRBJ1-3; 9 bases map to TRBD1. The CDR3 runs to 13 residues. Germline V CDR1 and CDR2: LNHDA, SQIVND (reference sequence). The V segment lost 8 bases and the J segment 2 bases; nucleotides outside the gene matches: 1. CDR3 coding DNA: TGTGCCAGTGACAGGGGGACTGGAAACACCATATATTTT. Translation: CASDRGTGNTIYF.

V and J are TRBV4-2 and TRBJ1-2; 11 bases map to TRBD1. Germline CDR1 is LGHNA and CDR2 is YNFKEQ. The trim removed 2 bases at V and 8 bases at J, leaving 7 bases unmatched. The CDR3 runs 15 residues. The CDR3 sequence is CASSQRGQGAKGYTF. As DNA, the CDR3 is TGTGCCAGCAGCCAACGCGGACAGGGGGCGAAGGGCTACACCTTC.